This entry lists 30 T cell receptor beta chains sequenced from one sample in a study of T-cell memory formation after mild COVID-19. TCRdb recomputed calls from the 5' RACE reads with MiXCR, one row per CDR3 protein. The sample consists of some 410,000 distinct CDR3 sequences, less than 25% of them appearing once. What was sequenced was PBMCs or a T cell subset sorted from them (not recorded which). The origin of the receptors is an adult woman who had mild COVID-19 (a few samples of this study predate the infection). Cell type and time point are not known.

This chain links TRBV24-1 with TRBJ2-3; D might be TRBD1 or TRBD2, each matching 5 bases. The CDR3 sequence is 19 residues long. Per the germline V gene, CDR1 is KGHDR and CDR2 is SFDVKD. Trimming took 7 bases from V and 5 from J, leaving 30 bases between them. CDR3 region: CATSHRDPTGTTCGDTQYF. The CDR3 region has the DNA TGTGCCACCAGCCACCGCGATCCTACCGGGACGACCTGCGGAGATACGCAGTATTTT.

CDR3 sequence: CAISWTGEKLFF. The CDR3 nucleotides are TGTGCCATCAGTTGGACAGGGGAAAAACTGTTTTTT. The chain is built from TRBV10-3 and TRBJ1-4, with 8 bases matching TRBD1. The trim removed 5 bases at V and 8 bases at J, leaving 1 base unmatched. This CDR3 comprises 12 residues. Germline V gene data show CDR1 as ENHRY and CDR2 as SYGVKD.

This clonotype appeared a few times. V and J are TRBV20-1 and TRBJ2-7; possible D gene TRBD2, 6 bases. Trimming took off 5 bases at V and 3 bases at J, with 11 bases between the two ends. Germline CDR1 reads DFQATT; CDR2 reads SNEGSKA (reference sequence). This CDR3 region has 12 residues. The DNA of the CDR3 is TGCAGTGCTCTTTGGGGGGTCTACGAGCAGTACTTC. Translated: CSALWGVYEQYF.

The CDR3 loop is CASSQGLLAGLAEQYF. The CDR3 bases are TGTGCCAGCAGCCAGGGACTACTAGCGGGCCTCGCCGAGCAGTACTTC. The V call is TRBV14, the J call TRBJ2-7; 9 nucleotides agree with TRBD2. The length of the CDR3 is 16 residues. With 3 bases clipped from V and 6 bases from J, the junction kept 12 bases outside the gene matches. Germline V gene lookup returns CDR1 SGHDN and CDR2 FVKESK.

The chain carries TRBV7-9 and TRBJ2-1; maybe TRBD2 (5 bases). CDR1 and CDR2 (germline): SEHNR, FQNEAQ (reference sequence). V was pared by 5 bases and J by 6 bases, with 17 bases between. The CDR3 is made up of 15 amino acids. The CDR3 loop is CASSQFGGSFNEQFF. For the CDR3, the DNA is TGTGCCAGCAGCCAATTCGGAGGCAGCTTCAATGAGCAGTTCTTC.

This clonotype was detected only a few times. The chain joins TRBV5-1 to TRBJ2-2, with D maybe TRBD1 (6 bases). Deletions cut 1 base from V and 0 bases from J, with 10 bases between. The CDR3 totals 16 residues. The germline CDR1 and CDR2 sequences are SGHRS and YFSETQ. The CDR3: CASSLSAGANTGELFF. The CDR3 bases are TGCGCCAGCAGCTTGTCTGCAGGGGCGAACACCGGGGAGCTGTTTTTT. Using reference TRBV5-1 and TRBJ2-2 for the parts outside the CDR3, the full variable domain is KAGVTQTPRYLIKTRGQQVTLSCSPISGHRSVSWYQQTPGQGLQFLFEYFSETQRNKGNFPGRFSGRQFSNSRSEMNVSTLELGDSALYLCASSLSAGANTGELFFGEGSRLTVL.

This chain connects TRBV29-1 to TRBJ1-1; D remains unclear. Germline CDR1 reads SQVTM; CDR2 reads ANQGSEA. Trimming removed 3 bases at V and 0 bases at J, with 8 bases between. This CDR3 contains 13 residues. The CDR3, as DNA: TGCAGCGTTGACCTTCGACTGAACACTGAAGCTTTCTTT. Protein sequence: CSVDLRLNTEAFF.

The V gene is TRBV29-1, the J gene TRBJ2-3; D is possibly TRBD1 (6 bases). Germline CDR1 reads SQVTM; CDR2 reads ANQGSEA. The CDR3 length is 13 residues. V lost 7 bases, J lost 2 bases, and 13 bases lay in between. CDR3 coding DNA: TGCAGCGGTGTCCGGGACATCACAGATACGCAGTATTTT. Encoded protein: CSGVRDITDTQYF.

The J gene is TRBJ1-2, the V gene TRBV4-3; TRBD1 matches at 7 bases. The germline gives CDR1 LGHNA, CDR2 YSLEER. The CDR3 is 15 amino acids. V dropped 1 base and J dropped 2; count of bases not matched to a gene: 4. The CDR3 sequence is CASSQVAGGNYGYTF. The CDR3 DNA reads TGCGCCAGCAGCCAAGTGGCAGGGGGAAACTATGGCTACACCTTC.

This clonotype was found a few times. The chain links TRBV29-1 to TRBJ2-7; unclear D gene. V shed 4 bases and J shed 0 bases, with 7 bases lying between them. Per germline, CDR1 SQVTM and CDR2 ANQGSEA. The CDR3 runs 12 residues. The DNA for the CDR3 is TGCAGCGTTGGGGTCAGCTCCTACGAGCAGTACTTC. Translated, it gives CSVGVSSYEQYF.

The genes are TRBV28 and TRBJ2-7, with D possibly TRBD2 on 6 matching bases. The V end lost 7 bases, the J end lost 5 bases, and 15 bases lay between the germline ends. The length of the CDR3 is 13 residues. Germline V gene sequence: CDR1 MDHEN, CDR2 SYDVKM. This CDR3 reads CASTFLGEDEQYF. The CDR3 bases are TGTGCCAGCACCTTTCTGGGGGAGGACGAGCAGTACTTC. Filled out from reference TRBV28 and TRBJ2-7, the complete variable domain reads DVKVTQSSRYLVKRTGEKVFLECVQDMDHENMFWYRQDPGLGLRLIYFSYDVKMKEKGDIPEGYSVSREKKERFSLILESASTNQTSMYLCASTFLGEDEQYFGPGTRLTVT.

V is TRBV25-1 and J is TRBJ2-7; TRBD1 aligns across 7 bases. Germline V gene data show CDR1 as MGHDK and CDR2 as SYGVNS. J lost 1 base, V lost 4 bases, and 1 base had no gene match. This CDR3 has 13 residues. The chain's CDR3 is CASSATGSYEQYF. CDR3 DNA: TGTGCCAGCAGTGCGACAGGGTCCTACGAGCAGTACTTC.

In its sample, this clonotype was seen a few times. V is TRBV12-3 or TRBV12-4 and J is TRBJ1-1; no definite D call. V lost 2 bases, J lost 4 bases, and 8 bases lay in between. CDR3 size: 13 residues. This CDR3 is CASSLSPSTEAFF. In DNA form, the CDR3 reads TGTGCCAGCAGTTTATCCCCCAGCACTGAAGCTTTCTTT.

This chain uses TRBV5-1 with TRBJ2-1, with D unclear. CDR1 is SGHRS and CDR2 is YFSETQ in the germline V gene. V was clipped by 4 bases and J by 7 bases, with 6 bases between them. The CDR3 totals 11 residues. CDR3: CASSLENEQFF. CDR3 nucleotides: TGCGCCAGCAGCCTGGAGAATGAGCAGTTCTTC.

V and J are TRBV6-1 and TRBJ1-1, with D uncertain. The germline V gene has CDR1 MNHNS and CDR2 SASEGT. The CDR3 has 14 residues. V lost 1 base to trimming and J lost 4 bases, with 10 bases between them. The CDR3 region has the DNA TGTGCCAGCAGTGAAGGTACGGGGAGCACTGAAGCTTTCTTT. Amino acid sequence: CASSEGTGSTEAFF.

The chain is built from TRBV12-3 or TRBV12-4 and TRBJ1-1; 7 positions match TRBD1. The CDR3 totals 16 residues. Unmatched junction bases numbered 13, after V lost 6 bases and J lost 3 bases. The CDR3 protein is CASSRAPGGGDTEAFF. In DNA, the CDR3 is TGTGCCAGCAGCCGGGCCCCAGGGGGTGGGGACACTGAAGCTTTCTTT.

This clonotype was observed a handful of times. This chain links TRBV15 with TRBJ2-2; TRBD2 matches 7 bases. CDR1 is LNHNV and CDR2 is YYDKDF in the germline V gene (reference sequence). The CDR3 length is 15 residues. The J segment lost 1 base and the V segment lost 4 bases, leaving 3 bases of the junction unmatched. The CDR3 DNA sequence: TGTGCCACCAGCAAGTTAGCGGGGAACACCGGGGAGCTGTTTTTT. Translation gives CATSKLAGNTGELFF.

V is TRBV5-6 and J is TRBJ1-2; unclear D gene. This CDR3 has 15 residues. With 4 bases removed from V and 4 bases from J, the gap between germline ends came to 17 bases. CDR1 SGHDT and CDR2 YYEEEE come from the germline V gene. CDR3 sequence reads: CASSRLSGLGYGYTF. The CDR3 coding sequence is TGTGCCAGCAGCCGCCTGTCGGGATTGGGCTATGGCTACACCTTC.

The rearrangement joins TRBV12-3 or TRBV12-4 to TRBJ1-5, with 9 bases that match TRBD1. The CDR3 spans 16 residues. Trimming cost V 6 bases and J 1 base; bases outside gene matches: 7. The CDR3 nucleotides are TGTGCCAGCAGCCTGGGGACAGGGATAAGCAATCAGCCCCAGCATTTT. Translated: CASSLGTGISNQPQHF.

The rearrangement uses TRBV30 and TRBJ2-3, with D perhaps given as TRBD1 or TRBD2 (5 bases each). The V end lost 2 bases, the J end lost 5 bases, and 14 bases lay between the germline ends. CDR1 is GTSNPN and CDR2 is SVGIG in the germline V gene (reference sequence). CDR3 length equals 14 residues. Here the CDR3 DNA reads TGTGCCTGGAGTCCGCTGGCTGGGGGAGATACGCAGTATTTT. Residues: CAWSPLAGGDTQYF.

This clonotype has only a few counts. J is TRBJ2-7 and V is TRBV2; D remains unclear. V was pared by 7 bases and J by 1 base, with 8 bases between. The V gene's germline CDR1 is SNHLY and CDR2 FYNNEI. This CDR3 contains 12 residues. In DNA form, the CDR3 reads TGTGCCAGCAAGATGGCTTCCTACGAGCAGTACTTC. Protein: CASKMASYEQYF. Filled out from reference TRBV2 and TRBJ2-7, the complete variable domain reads EPEVTQTPSHQVTQMGQEVILRCVPISNHLYFYWYRQILGQKVEFLVSFYNNEISEKSEIFDDQFSVERPDGSNFTLKIRSTKLEDSAMYFCASKMASYEQYFGPGTRLTVT.

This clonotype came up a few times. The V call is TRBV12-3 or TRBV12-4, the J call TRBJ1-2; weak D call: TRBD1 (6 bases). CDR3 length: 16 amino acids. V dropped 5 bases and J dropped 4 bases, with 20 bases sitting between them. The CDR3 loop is CASSPLREKGGYGYTF. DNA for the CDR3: TGTGCCAGCAGTCCACTCAGGGAGAAAGGGGGCTATGGCTACACCTTC.

The CDR3 DNA is TGTGCCAGCATCCTTAGAGGGACAGGCCTGCGGAACATTCAGTACTTC. Protein: CASILRGTGLRNIQYF. The chain uses TRBV5-6 and TRBJ2-4; TRBD1 aligns across 8 bases. The ends lost 6 bases at V and 7 bases at J; junction bases unmatched: 15. This CDR3 spans 16 amino acids. Germline V gene lookup returns CDR1 SGHDT and CDR2 YYEEEE.

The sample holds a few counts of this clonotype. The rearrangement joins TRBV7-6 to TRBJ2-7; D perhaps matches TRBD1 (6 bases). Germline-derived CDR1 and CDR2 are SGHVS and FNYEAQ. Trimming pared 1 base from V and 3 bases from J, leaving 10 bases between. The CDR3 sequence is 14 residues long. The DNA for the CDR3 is TGTGCCAGCAGCTTAGGGAGGACAGTCTACGAGCAGTACTTC. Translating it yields CASSLGRTVYEQYF.

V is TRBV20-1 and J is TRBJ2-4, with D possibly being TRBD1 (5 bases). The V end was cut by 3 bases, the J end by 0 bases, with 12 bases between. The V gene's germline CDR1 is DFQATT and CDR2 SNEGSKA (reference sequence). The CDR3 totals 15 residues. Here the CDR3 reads CSASGATIAKNIQYF. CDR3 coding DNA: TGCAGTGCTAGTGGGGCCACCATAGCCAAAAACATTCAGTACTTC.

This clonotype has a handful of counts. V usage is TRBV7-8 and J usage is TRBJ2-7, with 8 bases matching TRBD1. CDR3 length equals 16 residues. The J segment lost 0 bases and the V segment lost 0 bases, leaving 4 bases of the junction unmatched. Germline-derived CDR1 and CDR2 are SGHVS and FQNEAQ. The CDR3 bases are TGTGCCAGCAGCTTAGCGATTGGGACAGGCTCCTACGAGCAGTACTTC. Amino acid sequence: CASSLAIGTGSYEQYF.

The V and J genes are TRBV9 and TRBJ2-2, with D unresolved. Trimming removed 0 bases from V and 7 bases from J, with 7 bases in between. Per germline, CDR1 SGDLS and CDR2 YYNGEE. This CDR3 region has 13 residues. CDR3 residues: CASSVGRRGELFF. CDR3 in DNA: TGTGCCAGCAGCGTAGGTCGGCGCGGGGAGCTGTTTTTT.

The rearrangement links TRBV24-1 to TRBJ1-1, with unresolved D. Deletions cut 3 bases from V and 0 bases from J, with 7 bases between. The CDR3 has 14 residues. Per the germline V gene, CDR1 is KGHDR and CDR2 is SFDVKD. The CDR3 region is CATSDDEMNTEAFF. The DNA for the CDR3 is TGTGCCACCAGTGATGACGAAATGAACACTGAAGCTTTCTTT.

CDR3 loop: CAFHMRAEAFF. CDR3 DNA sequence: TGTGCCTTCCACATGAGGGCCGAAGCTTTCTTT. This chain links TRBV7-9 with TRBJ1-1; D remains ambiguous. This CDR3 is 11 amino acids long. Germline CDR1 and CDR2: SEHNR and FQNEAQ (reference sequence). V was trimmed by 11 bases and J by 8 bases, leaving 15 bases between them.

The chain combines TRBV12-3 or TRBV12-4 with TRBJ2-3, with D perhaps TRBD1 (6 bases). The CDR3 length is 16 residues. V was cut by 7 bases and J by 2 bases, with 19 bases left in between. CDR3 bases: TGTGCCAGCACTATCGGGACACCCTATATCACAGATACGCAGTATTTT. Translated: CASTIGTPYITDTQYF.